This T cell receptor beta chain stems from a study of T-cell memory formation after mild COVID-19. About the research overall: TCR clusters largely stayed donor specific.

A remark on this clonotype: Antigen: not known.

Constant-segment primers and 5'RACE yielded cDNA libraries for TCR alpha and TCR beta, each carrying sample barcodes and UMIs. TCRdb reanalysed the 5' RACE reads using MiXCR and keeps one entry per CDR3 protein. This sample has roughly 250,000 distinct CDR3 sequences, with roughly 17% found just once. Looked up from germline, CDR1 is SGHAT and CDR2 is FQNNGV. V was cut by 0 bases and J by 4 bases, with 9 bases left in between. The CDR3 has 14 amino acids. The study, taken as a whole, reports: Most CD4+ clones that shrank were in CM and EM, while CD8+ ones turned up in EMRA. SARS-CoV-2 specificity was not confirmed for second-wave clones peaking on day 37.

This receptor was obtained from a man between 18 and 35 years old who had mild COVID-19 (a few samples of this study predate the infection). Cell type and time point are not known. The sequencing sample was made of PBMCs or a T cell subset sorted from them (not recorded which). The rearrangement links TRBV11-2 to TRBJ1-1; D may be TRBD1 (6 bases). The CDR3 sequence: CASSLEQGLTEAFF. CDR3 DNA sequence: TGTGCCAGCAGCTTAGAGCAGGGGCTCACTGAAGCTTTCTTT.